The source of this T cell receptor (beta chain) is a study of T cell responses to AZD1222 COVID-19 vaccine. Findings and limits, study-wide: Recipients of AZD1222 seropositive at baseline numbered only 5 to 7. Without day 14 samples, only post-peak T cell repertoires were studied. At 160-218 and 743-854, vaccine-associated CD4 TCRs were dominant, and they spanned spike.

This table comes from immunoSEQ multiplex PCR, and its TCRdb copy is limited to in-frame clones, with some not included. The sample carries roughly 96,000 clones, roughly nine tenths recorded once. From germline, CDR1 is MNHEY and CDR2 SMNVEV (reference sequence). This CDR3 has 15 amino acids. V shed 5 bases and J 3 bases; nucleotides not matched to a gene: 6. To note about this clone: The antigen is unknown.

This receptor was taken from an adult in good health. Sequenced material: peripheral blood, taken on day 0 of AZD1222 vaccination. This rearrangement joins TRBV27 to TRBJ1-2; the match to TRBD1 covers 10 bases. DNA for the CDR3: TGTGCCAGCAGTCCTAGGACAGGGGGTGACTATGGCTACACCTTC. Amino acid sequence: CASSPRTGGDYGYTF.